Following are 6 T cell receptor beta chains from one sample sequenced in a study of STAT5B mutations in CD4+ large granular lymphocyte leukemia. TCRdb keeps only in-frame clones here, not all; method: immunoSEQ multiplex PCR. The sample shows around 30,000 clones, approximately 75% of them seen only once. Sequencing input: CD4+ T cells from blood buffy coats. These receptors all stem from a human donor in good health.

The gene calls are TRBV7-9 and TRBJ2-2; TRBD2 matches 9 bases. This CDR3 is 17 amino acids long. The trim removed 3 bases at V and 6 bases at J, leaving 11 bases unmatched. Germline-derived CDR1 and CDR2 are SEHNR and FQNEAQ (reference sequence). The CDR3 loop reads CASSLAHTAGGSGELFF. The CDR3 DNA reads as TGTGCCAGCAGCTTGGCCCATACGGCGGGAGGGTCCGGGGAGCTGTTTTTT.

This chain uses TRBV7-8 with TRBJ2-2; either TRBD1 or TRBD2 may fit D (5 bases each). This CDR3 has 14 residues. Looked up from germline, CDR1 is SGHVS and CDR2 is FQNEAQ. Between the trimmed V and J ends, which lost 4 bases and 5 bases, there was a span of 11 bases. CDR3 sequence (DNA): TGTGCCAGCAGCTCATTTGAGGGGACCGGGGAGCTGTTTTTT. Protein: CASSSFEGTGELFF.

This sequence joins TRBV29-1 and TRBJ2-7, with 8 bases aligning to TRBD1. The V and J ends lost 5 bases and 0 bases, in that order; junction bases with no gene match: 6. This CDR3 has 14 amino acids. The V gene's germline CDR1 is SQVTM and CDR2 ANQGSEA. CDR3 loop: CSVSTGGSSYEQYF. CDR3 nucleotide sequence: TGCAGCGTTTCCACAGGGGGTAGCTCCTACGAGCAGTACTTC.

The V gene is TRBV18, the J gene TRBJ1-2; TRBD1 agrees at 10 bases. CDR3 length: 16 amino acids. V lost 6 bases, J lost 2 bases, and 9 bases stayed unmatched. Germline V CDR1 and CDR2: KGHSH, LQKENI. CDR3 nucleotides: TGTGCCAGCTCCCCGACCTGGACAGGGGGAAACTATGGCTACACCTTC. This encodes CASSPTWTGGNYGYTF.

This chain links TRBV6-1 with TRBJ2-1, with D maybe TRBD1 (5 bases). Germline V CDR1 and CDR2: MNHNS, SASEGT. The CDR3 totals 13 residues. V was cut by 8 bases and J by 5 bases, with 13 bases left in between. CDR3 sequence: CASGAAVHNEQFF. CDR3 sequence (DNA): TGTGCCAGCGGGGCGGCCGTCCACAATGAGCAGTTCTTC.

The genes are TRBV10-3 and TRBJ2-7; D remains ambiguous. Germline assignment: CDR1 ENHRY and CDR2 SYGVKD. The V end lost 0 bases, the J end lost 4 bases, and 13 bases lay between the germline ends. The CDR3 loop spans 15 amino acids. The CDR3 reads CAISESGLEKYEQYF. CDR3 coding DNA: TGTGCCATCAGTGAGTCGGGATTAGAAAAGTACGAGCAGTACTTC.